What follows describes a single T cell receptor (beta chain). Its antigen is not known. The same CDR3 is also encoded by other DNA sequences in this sample. CDR3 length: 11 residues. V lost 5 bases and J lost 2, with 3 bases in between. Germline CDR1 MNHNY, CDR2 SVGAGI (reference sequence). Libraries were prepared by immunoSEQ multiplex PCR; TCRdb keeps only in-frame clonotypes and omits some of them. The sample contains some 21,000 clones, 85% of which appear only once. This sample is drawn from a study of PD-1 blockade in classical Hodgkin lymphoma. General study points: Diversity similar to that of newly diagnosed patients was seen at baseline in complete responders. Reported baseline diversity: healthy donors highest, relapsed/refractory patients lowest.

Indicated time point: cycle 4 day 1 (C4D1), after 6 weeks of nivolumab. All patients relapsed after autologous stem cell transplantation, and brentuximab vedotin exposure varied. Best responses included complete response and partial response; otherwise, the best response was progressive disease. The chain combines TRBV6-6 with TRBJ1-1; no reliable D call. This clonotype originated in a human donor with classical Hodgkin lymphoma. The starting material was peripheral blood mononuclear cells (PBMCs), obtained before the fourth cycle of nivolumab. The CDR3 region is CASSRNTEAFF. The CDR3, as DNA: TGTGCCAGCAGTCGAAACACTGAAGCTTTCTTT.